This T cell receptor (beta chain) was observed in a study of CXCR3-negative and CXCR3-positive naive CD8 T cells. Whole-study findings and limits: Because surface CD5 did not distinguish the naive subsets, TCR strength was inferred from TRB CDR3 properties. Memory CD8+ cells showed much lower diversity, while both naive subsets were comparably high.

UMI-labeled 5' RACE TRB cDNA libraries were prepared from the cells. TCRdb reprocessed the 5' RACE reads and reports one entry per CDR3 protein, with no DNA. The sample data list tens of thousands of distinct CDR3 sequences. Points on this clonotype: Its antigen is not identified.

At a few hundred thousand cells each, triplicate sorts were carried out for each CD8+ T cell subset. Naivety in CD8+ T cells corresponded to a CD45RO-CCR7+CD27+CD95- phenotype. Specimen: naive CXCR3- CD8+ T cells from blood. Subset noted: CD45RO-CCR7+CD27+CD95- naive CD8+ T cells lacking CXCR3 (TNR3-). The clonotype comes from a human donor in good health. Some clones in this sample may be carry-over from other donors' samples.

The CDR3 spells CASSLDDTHYEQYF. V usage is TRBV7-9 and J usage is TRBJ2-7. Germline loops: CDR1 SEHNR, CDR2 FQNEAQ (reference sequence). The CDR3 length is 14 residues.